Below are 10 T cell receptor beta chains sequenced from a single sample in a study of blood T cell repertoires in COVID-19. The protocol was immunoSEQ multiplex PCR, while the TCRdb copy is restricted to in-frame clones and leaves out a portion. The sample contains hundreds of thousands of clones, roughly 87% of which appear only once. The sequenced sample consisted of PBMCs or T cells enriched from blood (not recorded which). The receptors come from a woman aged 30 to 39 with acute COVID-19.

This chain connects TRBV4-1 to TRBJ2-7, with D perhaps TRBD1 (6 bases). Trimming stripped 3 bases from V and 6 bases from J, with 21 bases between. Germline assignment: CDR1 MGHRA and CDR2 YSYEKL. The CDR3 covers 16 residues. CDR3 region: CASSHQTWGPGVEQYF. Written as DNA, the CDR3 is TGCGCCAGCAGCCACCAAACCTGGGGGCCTGGGGTCGAGCAGTACTTC.

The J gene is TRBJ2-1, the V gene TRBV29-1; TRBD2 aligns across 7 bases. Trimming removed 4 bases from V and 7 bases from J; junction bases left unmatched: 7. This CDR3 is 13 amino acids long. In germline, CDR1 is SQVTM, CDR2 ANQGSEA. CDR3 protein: CSVGLAVRNEQFF. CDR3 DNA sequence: TGCAGCGTTGGCCTAGCGGTACGAAATGAGCAGTTCTTC.

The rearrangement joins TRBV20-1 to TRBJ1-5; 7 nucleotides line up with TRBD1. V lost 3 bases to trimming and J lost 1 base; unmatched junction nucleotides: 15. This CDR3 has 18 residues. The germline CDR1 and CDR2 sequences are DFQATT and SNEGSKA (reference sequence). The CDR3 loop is CSASLRDSSIGSNQPQHF. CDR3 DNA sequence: TGCAGTGCTAGTTTACGGGACAGCTCAATAGGCAGCAATCAGCCCCAGCATTTT.

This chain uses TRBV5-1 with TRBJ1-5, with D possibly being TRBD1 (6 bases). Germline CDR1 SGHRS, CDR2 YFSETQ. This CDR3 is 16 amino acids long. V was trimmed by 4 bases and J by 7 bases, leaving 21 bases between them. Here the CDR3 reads CASSIPGHSEGQPQHF. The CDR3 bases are TGCGCCAGCAGCATACCGGGACACTCAGAAGGGCAGCCCCAGCATTTT.

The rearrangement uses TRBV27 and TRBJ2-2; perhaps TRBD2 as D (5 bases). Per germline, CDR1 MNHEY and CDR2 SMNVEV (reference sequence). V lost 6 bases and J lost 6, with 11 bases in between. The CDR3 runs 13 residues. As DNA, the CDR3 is TGTGCCAGCAGGAAACTAGTACCCGGGGAGCTGTTTTTT. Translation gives CASRKLVPGELFF.

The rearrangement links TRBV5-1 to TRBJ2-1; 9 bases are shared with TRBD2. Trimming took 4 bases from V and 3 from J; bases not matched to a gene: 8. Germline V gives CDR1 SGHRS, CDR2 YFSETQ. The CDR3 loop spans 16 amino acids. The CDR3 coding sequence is TGCGCCAGCAGCACCGCCGGGACTAGCAACTACAATGAGCAGTTCTTC. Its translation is CASSTAGTSNYNEQFF.

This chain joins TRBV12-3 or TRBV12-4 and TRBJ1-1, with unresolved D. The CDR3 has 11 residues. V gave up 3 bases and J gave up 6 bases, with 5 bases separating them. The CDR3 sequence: CASSFIAEAFF. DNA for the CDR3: TGTGCCAGCAGTTTTATAGCTGAAGCTTTCTTT.

CDR3 nucleotide sequence: TGTGCCAGCAGCGTCGGACAGGGTGCCTACGAGCAGTACTTC. This sequence encodes CASSVGQGAYEQYF. The V and J genes are TRBV11-2 and TRBJ2-7; 8 bases are shared with TRBD1. The CDR3 runs to 14 residues. V lost 5 bases and J lost 2; bases outside the gene matches: 5. CDR1 SGHAT and CDR2 FQNNGV come from the germline V gene. Using reference TRBV11-2 and TRBJ2-7 for the parts outside the CDR3, the full variable domain is EAGVAQSPRYKIIEKRQSVAFWCNPISGHATLYWYQQILGQGPKLLIQFQNNGVVDDSQLPKDRFSAERLKGVDSTLKIQPAKLEDSAVYLCASSVGQGAYEQYFGPGTRLTVT.

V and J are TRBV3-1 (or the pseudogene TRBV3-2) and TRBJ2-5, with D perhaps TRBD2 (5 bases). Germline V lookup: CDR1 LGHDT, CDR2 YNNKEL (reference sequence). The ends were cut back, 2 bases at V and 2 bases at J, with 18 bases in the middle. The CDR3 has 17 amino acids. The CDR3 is CASSQPSSTLGQETQYF. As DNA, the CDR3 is TGTGCCAGCAGCCAACCCTCCTCTACACTAGGACAAGAGACCCAGTACTTC.

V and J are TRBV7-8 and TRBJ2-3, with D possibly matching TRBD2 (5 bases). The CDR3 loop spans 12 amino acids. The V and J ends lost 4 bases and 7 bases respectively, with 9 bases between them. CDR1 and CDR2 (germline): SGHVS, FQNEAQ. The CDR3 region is CASSSGLNTQYF. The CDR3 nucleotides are TGTGCCAGCAGCTCGGGATTGAATACGCAGTATTTT.